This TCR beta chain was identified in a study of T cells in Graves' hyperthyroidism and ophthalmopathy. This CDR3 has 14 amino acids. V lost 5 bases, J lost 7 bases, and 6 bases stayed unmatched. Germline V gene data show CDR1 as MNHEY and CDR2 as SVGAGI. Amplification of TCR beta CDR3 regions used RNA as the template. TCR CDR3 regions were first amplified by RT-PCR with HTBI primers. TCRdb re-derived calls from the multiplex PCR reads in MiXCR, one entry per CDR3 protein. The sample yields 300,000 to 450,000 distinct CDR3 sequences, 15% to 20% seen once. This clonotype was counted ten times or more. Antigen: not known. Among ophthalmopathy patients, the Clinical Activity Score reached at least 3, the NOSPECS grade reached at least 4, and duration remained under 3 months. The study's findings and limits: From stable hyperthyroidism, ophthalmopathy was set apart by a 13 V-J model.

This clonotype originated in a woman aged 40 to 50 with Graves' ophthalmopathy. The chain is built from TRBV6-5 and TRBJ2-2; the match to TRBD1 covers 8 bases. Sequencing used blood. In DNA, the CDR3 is TGTGCCAGCAGTAGACAGGGGTTAGGCGGGGAGCTGTTTTTT. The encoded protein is CASSRQGLGGELFF.